Below, one T cell receptor beta chain is given with its context. Selected positively for CCR7 and CD45RO-negative, naive CD8 cells excluded terminally differentiated effector memory CD45RA+ cells. The study drew all its donors from Caucasian adults living in Nashville, Tennessee. The record originates from a study of shared clonotypes between healthy human individuals. Study background: The study enrolled a couple of women and three men aged 18 to 49. Each donor contributed plates that comprised three CD4 naive, three CD4 memory, two CD8 naive and one CD8 memory.

Germline CDR1 reads LNHNV; CDR2 reads YYDKDF (reference sequence). The CDR3 is 11 amino acids. Method: immunoSEQ multiplex PCR; TCRdb's copy keeps in-frame clones and lacks some. Counted here are about 2.1 million clones, 93% occurring once; the ten biggest clones make up more than 1.5%. The sample comprised naive CD8+ T cells from PBMCs. The genes are TRBV15 and TRBJ2-7; weak D call: TRBD2 (6 bases). The source of this sequence is a man aged 18-30 years in good health. Some clones in this sample may be carry-over from other donors' samples. CDR3 protein: CTGLNSYEQYF. CDR3 nucleotide sequence: TGTACGGGACTCAATTCCTACGAGCAGTACTTC. Full variable domain (missing parts from reference TRBV15 and TRBJ2-7): DAMVIQNPRYQVTQFGKPVTLSCSQTLNHNVMYWYQQKSSQAPKLLFHYYDKDFNNEADTPDNFQSRRPNTSFCFLDIRSPGLGDTAMYLCTGLNSYEQYFGPGTRLTVT.